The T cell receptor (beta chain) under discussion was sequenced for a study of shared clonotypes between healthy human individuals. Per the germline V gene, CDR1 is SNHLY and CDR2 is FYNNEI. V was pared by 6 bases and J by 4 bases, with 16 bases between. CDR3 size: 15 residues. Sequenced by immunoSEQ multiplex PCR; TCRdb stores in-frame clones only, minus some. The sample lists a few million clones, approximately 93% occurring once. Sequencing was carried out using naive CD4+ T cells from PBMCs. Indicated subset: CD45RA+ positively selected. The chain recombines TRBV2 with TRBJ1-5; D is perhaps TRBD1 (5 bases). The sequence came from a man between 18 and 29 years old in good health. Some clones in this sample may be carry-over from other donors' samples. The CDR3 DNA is TGTGCCAGCAGCGGTGAAAGGCGGGGGAATCAGCCCCAGCATTTT. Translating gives CASSGERRGNQPQHF.